Listed here are 13 T cell receptor beta chains from one sample, sequenced in a study of blood T cells in healthy people across ages. PCR was performed a second time for about 7 to 12 cycles using a sample-barcoded 5' primer and a J-beta primer mix. Via MiXCR, TCRdb re-called the 5' RACE reads, giving one row per CDR3 protein. Among under 1,000,000 distinct CDR3 sequences, roughly 46% were seen once, and the ten largest hold around 18%. Sequenced material: blood. Receptor source: a man aged 80 or over in good health.

This clonotype was counted many times. The gene calls are TRBV7-2 and TRBJ2-1; 12 positions agree with TRBD2. CDR1 is SGHTA, CDR2 FQGNSA, per germline. CDR3 length equals 20 residues. Losses at the gene ends were 1 base for V and 1 base for J; bases not matched to a gene: 11. The CDR3 DNA reads TGTGCCAGCAGCTTAGTTGTTTCTAGCGGGAGGGCCCTATCCTACAATGAGCAGTTCTTC. Residues: CASSLVVSSGRALSYNEQFF. The variable domain in full, completed from reference TRBV7-2 and TRBJ2-1, reads GAGVSQSPSNKVTEKGKDVELRCDPISGHTALYWYRQSLGQGLEFLIYFQGNSAPDKSGLPSDRFSAERTGGSVSTLTIQRTQQEDSAVYLCASSLVVSSGRALSYNEQFFGPGTRLTVL.

The chain links TRBV21-1 to TRBJ2-7. TRBV21-1 constitutes a pseudogene. The CDR3 extends over 14 amino acids. The CDR3: CASRWAGGPYEQYF. The CDR3 DNA follows: TGTGCCAGCAGGTGGGCAGGGGGCCCCTACGAGCAGTACTTC.

This sequence joins TRBV11-3 and TRBJ2-5; no reliable D call. Looked up from germline, CDR1 is SGHNT and CDR2 is YENEEA. The germline V and J ends were trimmed by 5 bases and 3 bases, with 13 bases remaining between them. The CDR3 runs 14 residues. The CDR3 loop is CASSPPVREETQYF. The CDR3 DNA is TGTGCCAGCAGCCCGCCCGTTAGGGAAGAGACCCAGTACTTC. Full variable domain (remainder filled in from reference TRBV11-3 and TRBJ2-5): EAGVVQSPRYKIIEKKQPVAFWCNPISGHNTLYWYLQNLGQGPELLIRYENEEAVDDSQLPKDRFSAERLKGVDSTLKIQPAELGDSAVYLCASSPPVREETQYFGPGTRLLVL.

The chain is built from TRBV19 and TRBJ2-7, with D tentatively TRBD1 or TRBD2 (5 bases each). V lost 5 bases to trimming and J lost 5 bases, with 19 bases between them. This CDR3 is 15 amino acids long. The germline CDR1 and CDR2 sequences are LNHDA and SQIVND (reference sequence). CDR3: CASSSPGAQVHEQYF. CDR3 DNA: TGTGCCAGTAGTTCTCCCGGGGCCCAAGTCCACGAGCAGTACTTC. Complete variable domain (other parts from reference TRBV19 and TRBJ2-7): DGGITQSPKYLFRKEGQNVTLSCEQNLNHDAMYWYRQDPGQGLRLIYYSQIVNDFQKGDIAEGYSVSREKKESFPLTVTSAQKNPTAFYLCASSSPGAQVHEQYFGPGTRLTVT.

This clonotype was seen at least ten times. The chain uses TRBV7-2 and TRBJ2-7; TRBD1 matches 7 bases. Germline V lookup: CDR1 SGHTA, CDR2 FQGNSA. After removal of 4 bases from V and 6 bases from J, the junction contained 12 bases not matched to a gene. The CDR3 contains 15 residues. The CDR3 loop is CASSSADTGVGEQYF. As DNA, the CDR3 is TGTGCCAGCAGCTCGGCTGATACAGGGGTTGGCGAGCAGTACTTC.

J is TRBJ2-1 and V is TRBV24-1; 13 bases map to TRBD2. The V segment lost 1 base and the J segment 7 bases; nucleotides outside the gene matches: 3. This CDR3 comprises 16 residues. The germline CDR1 and CDR2 sequences are KGHDR and SFDVKD. In nucleotides, the CDR3 is TGTGCCACCAGTGATTTCGGGACTAGCGGGGTTAATGAGCAGTTCTTC. As protein: CATSDFGTSGVNEQFF.

The chain is built from TRBV29-1 and TRBJ2-3; D gene uncertain. Germline assignment: CDR1 SQVTM and CDR2 ANQGSEA. The V and J ends lost 8 bases and 6 bases respectively, with 12 bases between them. CDR3 length: 11 residues. The CDR3 DNA sequence: TGCAGCATCCCACTACGGGATACGCAGTATTTT. It translates to CSIPLRDTQYF.

The table lists this clonotype with many counts. This chain joins TRBV20-1 and TRBJ2-4; D remains unclear. CDR1 and CDR2 (germline): DFQATT, SNEGSKA (reference sequence). V lost 3 bases to trimming and J lost 2 bases, with 5 bases between them. The CDR3 consists of 12 residues. Here the CDR3 reads CSARLPKNIQYF. The CDR3, as DNA: TGCAGTGCTAGGTTACCCAAAAACATTCAGTACTTC.

This chain links TRBV6-1 with TRBJ1-2, with 12 bases matching TRBD1. V gave up 6 bases and J gave up 3 bases; unmatched junction bases: 5. Looked up from germline, CDR1 is MNHNS and CDR2 is SASEGT. The CDR3 has 15 amino acids. CDR3 region: CASRAGTGGHYGYTF. CDR3 in DNA: TGTGCCAGCAGAGCCGGGACAGGGGGCCACTATGGCTACACCTTC.

This clonotype was seen only a few times. V is TRBV6-2 or TRBV6-3 and J is TRBJ2-1; D unclear. This CDR3 is built from 15 residues. Trimming took 8 bases from V and 7 from J, leaving 21 bases between them. CDR1 and CDR2 from the germline V gene are MNHEY and SVGEGT. The CDR3 here is CASLSGVSLANEQFF. Here the CDR3 DNA reads TGTGCCAGCCTATCTGGAGTCTCCTTGGCGAATGAGCAGTTCTTC.

This clonotype was seen a single time. Germline is not matched at one junction end, which may reflect a read error. This chain connects TRBV30 to TRBJ1-2, with D possibly matching TRBD1 (5 bases). The V gene's germline CDR1 is GTSNPN and CDR2 SVGIG (reference sequence). CDR3 length equals 14 residues. DNA for the CDR3: TGTGCCTGGGGGGGAGTCGGGGGACGGTATGGCCACACCTTC. Translation gives CAWGGVGGRYGHTF.

This chain connects TRBV7-9 to TRBJ2-5, with D tentatively TRBD1 (5 bases). The J call is doubtful: the DNA matches TRBJ2-7 better. This CDR3 region has 14 residues. The germline V gene has CDR1 SEHNR and CDR2 FQNEAQ (reference sequence). CDR3 DNA: TGTGCCAGCAGCTTAGCGCACAGGTCGGACGAGCAGTACTTC. Its protein is CASSLAHRSDEQYF.

The genes are TRBV20-1 and TRBJ2-2; a possible D gene is TRBD1 (6 bases). This CDR3 has 16 amino acids. The germline CDR1 and CDR2 sequences are DFQATT and SNEGSKA (reference sequence). Trimming shortened V by 3 bases and J by 4 bases, and 18 bases separated the two germline ends. Here the CDR3 DNA reads TGCAGTGCTAGTCCATGGGGGACAACGAGCACCGGGGAGCTGTTTTTT. This sequence encodes CSASPWGTTSTGELFF.